This TCR beta chain was captured by sequencing in a study of regulatory T cells in long-lasting Graves disease. Trimming at V came to 3 bases and at J to 6 bases, leaving 5 bases not matched to a gene. This CDR3 region has 14 residues. To make TCR beta libraries, researchers used iRepertoire HTBI primers and Arm-PCR of CDR3 regions. MiXCR, run by TCRdb on the multiplex PCR reads, gives a single entry per CDR3 protein. The sample yields approximately 480,000 distinct CDR3 sequences, 15% to 20% seen once. The time point here: newly diagnosed GD, antithyroid drugs for less than 3 months. With RNA extracted from PBMCs as input, the TCR library was made. This clonotype appeared many times. This sample was shared with a second study, whose subject was T cells in Graves' hyperthyroidism and ophthalmopathy. That study adds: When the TCR CDR3 underwent first-round RT-PCR, the HTBI primer set was used.

The sequence came from a man aged 40-50 years with Graves disease. Source: peripheral blood mononuclear cells (PBMCs), taken at new diagnosis, from a patient treated with antithyroid drugs. This chain links TRBV12-3 or TRBV12-4 with TRBJ2-7, with TRBD2 matching 10 bases. The CDR3 DNA follows: TGTGCCAGCAGTTTGGGGACTAGCGCCCGCGAGCAGTACTTC. Its protein product is CASSLGTSAREQYF.